The following is a TCR beta chain sequence with its context. Its antigen is as yet unknown. The data derive from a study of cytomegalovirus exposure and HLA in healthy donors. The PCR was carried out with 60 Vbeta primers and 13 Jbeta primers. Profiling relied on immunoSEQ multiplex PCR, and the TCRdb table lists in-frame clones only, not all of them. This sample's clone table lists just over 40,000 clones. Broader study findings: Three CMV-associated chains proved CMV antigen-specific in vitro. Most likely, a cluster of highly shared sequence variants arose as a sequencing artifact. V- and J-gene trimming in TCR beta was tied to a missense DCLRE1C variant by an analysis performed later.

The source of this sequence is a man aged 25 to 40 in good health and CMV-seronegative. Specimen: PBMCs.

The CDR3, as DNA: TGTGCCTGGAGTACCTTAGCAGGGTTAGGCGGCTACACCTTC. Residues: CAWSTLAGLGGYTF. This chain uses TRBV30 with TRBJ1-2; tentative D call: TRBD1 (5 bases). In germline, CDR1 is GTSNPN, CDR2 SVGIG (reference sequence). V lost 2 bases to trimming and J lost 8 bases, with 18 bases between them. The CDR3 runs to 14 residues.